Here is one TCR beta chain with its context. V shed 7 bases and J 13 bases; nucleotides not matched to a gene: 9. Per germline, CDR1 MNHEY and CDR2 SMNVEV (reference sequence). The length of the CDR3 is 12 residues. The sample comes from a study of shared clonotypes between healthy human individuals. CD45RO-negative, CCR7-positively selected cells formed the naive CD8 fraction, excluding terminally differentiated effector memory CD45RA+ cells. Adult Caucasians living in Nashville, Tennessee made up all of the donors. The assay was immunoSEQ multiplex PCR, and TCRdb's table has in-frame clones only and misses some. The table lists approximately 740,000 clones, about 91% of them singletons.

The receptor's source is a man aged 30-40 years in good health. The sample taken for sequencing was naive CD8+ T cells sorted from blood. The V and J genes are TRBV27 and TRBJ2-5, with 10 bases aligning to TRBD1. CDR3 sequence: CASNSGTGVMYF. The DNA for the CDR3 is TGTGCCAGCAATTCCGGGACAGGGGTTATGTACTTC.